The clone carrying this T cell receptor (beta chain) has a count of ten or more. What it recognizes is unknown. This sample was included in a study of identical twins. Whole-study findings and limits: One should note that invariant MAIT and iNKT cells could partly confound zero-insertion analyses.

TCRdb reprocessed the 5' RACE reads with MiXCR, giving one entry per CDR3 protein. This table holds roughly 200,000 distinct CDR3 sequences, approximately 15% found once. Germline V gives CDR1 SEHNR, CDR2 FQNEAQ (reference sequence). This CDR3 spans 13 amino acids. This sample was shared with a second study, whose subject was T cells expressing NK-cell markers.

The receptor's source is a woman aged 18-29 years in good health. J is TRBJ2-2 and V is TRBV7-9; D is unclear. The sequenced sample was CD8+ T cells sorted from blood. In nucleotides, the CDR3 is TGTGCGAGCCGGGCCCTGGGTGACGGGGAGCTGTTTTTT. This translates into CASRALGDGELFF. Full variable domain (outside the CDR3, taken from reference TRBV7-9 and TRBJ2-2): DTGVSQNPRHKITKRGQNVTFRCDPISEHNRLYWYRQTLGQGPEFLTYFQNEAQLEKSRLLSDRFSAERPKGSFSTLEIQRTEQGDSAMYLCASRALGDGELFFGEGSRLTVL.